This T cell receptor (beta chain) was found in a study of vaccination effects on CD4 cells after COVID-19. This table comes from immunoSEQ multiplex PCR, and its TCRdb copy is limited to in-frame clones, with some not included. The repertoire holds about 79,000 clones, approximately 81% seen once, with under 2% in the top ten. Antigen-specific CD4+ T cells expanded by the ViraFEST assay with viral peptide pools were then sequenced. With roughly 10 days of culture completed, CD4+ T cells were isolated. Nucleocapsid antibodies were negative in the vaccine recipients, who had never had SARS-CoV-2 infection. It was with about 10 IU/ml IL-2 and 9.5 to 10 ug/ml peptides that under 2.5 million PBMC per well were cultured. Details on this clone: The antigen is not known.

Per the germline V gene, CDR1 is KGHDR and CDR2 is SFDVKD. The CDR3 totals 14 residues. The V gene lost 3 bases and the J gene lost 0 bases, with 7 bases spanning the gap. V is TRBV24-1 and J is TRBJ1-1; D unclear. This receptor was taken from a human donor who received a COVID-19 vaccine. Material: CD4+ T cells from PBMCs cultured with HCoV-229E spike peptides, obtained before COVID-19 vaccination. The CDR3 protein is CATSDPNLNTEAFF. The CDR3 DNA is TGTGCCACCAGTGATCCCAACCTGAACACTGAAGCTTTCTTT.